The rows below give T cell receptor beta chains drawn from one sample of a study of blood T cell repertoires in COVID-19. The protocol was immunoSEQ multiplex PCR, while the TCRdb copy is restricted to in-frame clones and leaves out a portion. This sample has about 400,000 clones, with around nine tenths found just once. The specimen sequenced was peripheral blood. Source of these receptors: a human donor in a cohort sampled during active COVID-19. The CDR3 runs from the conserved cysteine through the conserved F or W. The D gene is left open where the match is weak. Clone size is given for some rows only: seen once, a few or many times, or a class if the clone is expanded.

j_call d_call clone_size v_call cdr3_aa cdr3_nt
TRBJ1-1 NA NA TRBV3-1/TRBV3-2 CASSQDWAQKAFF TGTGCCAGCAGCCAAGATTGGGCCCAGAAAGCTTTCTTT
TRBJ2-7 TRBD1 NA TRBV7-8 CASSLGDSGEQYF TGTGCCAGCAGCTTAGGGGACAGTGGCGAGCAGTACTTC
TRBJ2-3 TRBD2 NA TRBV7-3 CASSPGTSGTDTQYF TGTGCCAGCAGCCCTGGGACTAGCGGAACAGATACGCAGTATTTT
TRBJ1-2 NA NA TRBV20-1 CSAPTYGYTF TGCAGTGCCCCTACCTATGGCTACACCTTC
TRBJ2-7 TRBD1 NA TRBV18 CASSPTGSSYEQYF TGTGCCAGCTCACCGACAGGGAGCTCCTACGAGCAGTACTTC
TRBJ2-7 TRBD1 NA TRBV19 CASSGHFAVSRQGIHEQYF TGTGCCAGTTCTGGTCATTTCGCGGTCAGCCGACAGGGTATCCACGAGCAGTACTTC
TRBJ2-4 NA NA TRBV28 CASSPLVVGGPDKNIQYF TGTGCCAGCAGTCCCCTTGTAGTCGGAGGGCCCGATAAAAACATTCAGTACTTC
TRBJ2-1 NA NA TRBV3-1/TRBV3-2 CASSQVRSSYNEQFF TGTGCCAGCAGCCAAGTGCGGAGCTCCTACAATGAGCAGTTCTTC
TRBJ2-1 TRBD2 few TRBV5-1 CASSPTGTRNGGQFF TGCGCCAGCAGCCCGACCGGGACTAGAAATGGTGGGCAGTTCTTC
TRBJ1-1 NA NA TRBV5-1 CASSGRQGNTEAFF TGCGCCAGCAGCGGGAGGCAGGGTAACACTGAAGCTTTCTTT
TRBJ2-1 TRBD2 NA TRBV25-1 CASTGSGTTGNEQFF TGTGCCAGCACCGGCTCCGGGACTACCGGGAATGAGCAGTTCTTC
TRBJ2-7 TRBD1 NA TRBV19 CASSSTGGPTYEQYF TGTGCCAGTAGTTCGACAGGGGGGCCTACCTACGAGCAGTACTTC
TRBJ2-1 NA once TRBV25-1 CASSASRQLQGSYNEQFF TGTGCCAGCAGTGCTTCCAGACAACTCCAAGGCTCCTACAATGAGCAGTTCTTC
TRBJ2-7 TRBD2 NA TRBV19 CASSTSGRTRDEQYF TGTGCCAGTAGTACGAGCGGGAGGACGCGGGACGAGCAGTACTTC
TRBJ1-6 TRBD1 NA TRBV5-1 CASSFRDRVQNAYNSPLHF TGCGCCAGCAGCTTTAGGGACAGGGTGCAAAACGCCTACAATTCACCCCTCCACTTT
TRBJ1-3 NA NA TRBV15 CATSRGSSGNTIYF TGTGCCACCAGTAGGGGAAGCTCTGGAAACACCATATATTTT
TRBJ2-1 NA NA TRBV6-5 CATRGTSASYNEQFF TGTGCCACCAGGGGGACTAGTGCCTCCTACAATGAGCAGTTCTTC
TRBJ1-6 NA NA TRBV5-7 CASSLYDPEGNSPLHF TGTGCCAGCAGCTTGTACGACCCAGAGGGCAATTCACCCCTCCACTTT
TRBJ1-4 NA NA TRBV6-4 CASSANGGEGEKLFF TGTGCCAGCAGTGCCAACGGGGGGGAAGGGGAAAAACTGTTTTTT
TRBJ2-7 TRBD2 NA TRBV4-2 CASSQGAGGPHEQYF TGTGCCAGCAGCCAAGGGGCGGGGGGGCCTCACGAGCAGTACTTC
TRBJ2-6 TRBD1 NA TRBV5-4 CASSFRDRGDNVLTF TGTGCCAGCAGCTTCCGGGACAGGGGAGACAACGTCCTGACTTTC
TRBJ2-2 NA few TRBV14 CASSQDRGIASITGELFF TGTGCCAGCAGCCAAGATCGGGGAATTGCCAGCATCACCGGGGAGCTGTTTTTT
TRBJ1-1 NA once TRBV29-1 CSVEVQGTEAFF TGCAGCGTTGAAGTGCAGGGCACTGAAGCTTTCTTT
TRBJ2-7 TRBD1 NA TRBV5-5 CASSLQGALGEQYF TGTGCCAGCAGCTTACAGGGGGCTTTGGGTGAGCAGTACTTC
TRBJ2-7 TRBD2 NA TRBV30 CAWSVAGYYEQYF TGTGCCTGGAGTGTAGCGGGATACTACGAGCAGTACTTC
TRBJ2-7 NA NA TRBV5-1 CASSLDRNYEQYF TGCGCCAGCAGCTTAGACAGGAACTACGAGCAGTACTTC
TRBJ2-1 NA once TRBV3-1/TRBV3-2 CASSQDRDNEQFF TGTGCCAGCAGCCAAGATCGAGACAATGAGCAGTTCTTC
TRBJ2-7 TRBD1 NA TRBV7-6 CASSSGTGGSFYEQYF TGTGCCAGCAGCTCCGGGACAGGGGGCTCATTCTACGAGCAGTACTTC
TRBJ2-7 TRBD1 NA TRBV6-5 CASSLQGSSYEQYF TGTGCCAGCAGTTTACAGGGGTCCTCCTACGAGCAGTACTTC
TRBJ2-7 NA NA TRBV3-1/TRBV3-2 CASSRTRVYEQYF TGTGCCAGCAGCCGGACAAGGGTATACGAGCAGTACTTC
TRBJ2-1 NA NA TRBV19 CASSMASGDDNEQFF TGTGCCAGTAGTATGGCTTCAGGGGATGACAATGAGCAGTTCTTC
TRBJ2-1 NA NA TRBV4-2 CASSQTDFSSYNEQFF TGTGCCAGCAGCCAGACGGACTTCAGCTCCTACAATGAGCAGTTCTTC
TRBJ2-3 TRBD1 NA TRBV7-8 CASSSGQGTDTQYF TGTGCCAGCAGCTCGGGACAGGGCACAGATACGCAGTATTTT
TRBJ1-1 NA NA TRBV6-5 CATYRDTEAFF TGTGCCACTTACCGGGACACTGAAGCTTTCTTT
TRBJ2-7 NA NA TRBV30 CAWDKSYEQYF TGTGCCTGGGACAAATCCTACGAGCAGTACTTC
TRBJ2-1 NA once TRBV30 CAWSVRRDSHLYNEQFF TGTGCCTGGAGTGTTAGGCGGGACTCGCACTTATACAATGAGCAGTTCTTC
TRBJ1-4 TRBD1 NA TRBV5-6 CASSGNRGTNEKLFF TGTGCCAGCAGCGGTAACAGGGGAACTAATGAAAAACTGTTTTTT
TRBJ1-6 NA NA TRBV18 CASSPIREKDSPLHF TGTGCCAGCTCACCAATCAGGGAAAAGGATTCACCCCTCCACTTT
TRBJ1-4 NA NA TRBV10-3 CAISVRGEPNEKLFF TGTGCCATCAGTGTACGGGGGGAACCTAATGAAAAACTGTTTTTT
TRBJ2-1 NA NA TRBV7-6 CATAFGGGSYNEQFF TGTGCCACCGCCTTCGGCGGAGGCTCCTACAATGAGCAGTTCTTC
TRBJ1-3 NA NA TRBV28 CASSLGAYSYSGNTIYF TGTGCCAGCAGTTTGGGGGCATACTCTTATTCTGGAAACACCATATATTTT
TRBJ2-7 NA NA TRBV5-1 CASSLFFTGNEQYF TGCGCCAGCAGCTTATTTTTTACAGGGAACGAGCAGTACTTC
TRBJ2-7 TRBD1 NA TRBV25-1 CASSGVRDSFYEQYF TGTGCCAGCAGTGGAGTCCGGGACAGCTTCTACGAGCAGTACTTC
TRBJ1-2 NA NA TRBV24-1 CATSDSYYGYTF TGTGCCACCAGTGATTCTTACTATGGCTACACCTTC
TRBJ2-2 TRBD2 NA TRBV4-1 CASSQEAGEVGELFF TGCGCCAGCAGCCAAGAGGCGGGAGAGGTCGGGGAGCTGTTTTTT
TRBJ1-5 NA few TRBV28 CASSLGQWGPQPQHF TGTGCCAGCAGTTTGGGACAATGGGGGCCACAGCCCCAGCATTTT
TRBJ1-1 TRBD1 NA TRBV9 CASSVVGTVNTEAFF TGTGCCAGCAGCGTAGTCGGGACAGTGAACACTGAAGCTTTCTTT